The source of this T cell receptor beta chain is a study of T cells in Graves' hyperthyroidism and ophthalmopathy. The germline V gene has CDR1 SGDLS and CDR2 YYNGEE. CDR3 length: 18 residues. After removal of 5 bases from V and 2 bases from J, the junction contained 14 bases not matched to a gene. Regions amplified from RNA transcripts were the TCR beta CDR3 regions. During a first-round RT-PCR of the TCR CDR3, the HTBI primer set was used. TCRdb passed the multiplex PCR reads through MiXCR, listing each CDR3 protein once. Of 600,000 or so distinct CDR3 sequences listed, 40% to 55% are singletons. Sequencing was performed on peripheral blood or thyroid tissue (not recorded which). This sequence was found in a woman aged 18-35 years with Graves' hyperthyroidism. The chain has TRBV9 and TRBJ2-5, with TRBD2 matching over 11 bases. For the CDR3, the DNA is TGTGCCAGCAGACCTTTTGATCGGGGACTAGCGGCACAAGAGACCCAGTACTTC. Translating gives CASRPFDRGLAAQETQYF. Based on the CDR3 plus reference TRBV9 and TRBJ2-5, the full variable domain is DSGVTQTPKHLITATGQRVTLRCSPRSGDLSVYWYQQSLDQGLQFLIQYYNGEERAKGNILERFSAQQFPDLHSELNLSSLELGDSALYFCASRPFDRGLAAQETQYFGPGTRLLVL.